This TCR beta chain comes out of a study of CD4 T cells in relation to SARS-CoV-2 and coronaviruses. A word on this clone: Its specificity is not known.

Notes on the study in general: No crossreactivity against non-spike viral proteins was tested here.

In germline, CDR1 is WSHSY, CDR2 SAAADI. Trimming cost V 3 bases and J 4 bases, with 16 bases left between them. This CDR3 contains 16 residues. Sequenced by immunoSEQ multiplex PCR; TCRdb stores in-frame clones only, minus some. The sample lists 35,000 to 40,000 clones; 80% to 90% were seen once. The sequence came from an adult with COVID-19. The sequenced sample consisted of memory CD4+ T cells from PBMCs. The genes are TRBV10-2 and TRBJ2-1, with D possibly matching TRBD2 (6 bases). DNA for the CDR3: TGCGCCAGCAGTGATCCACCGGCTAGCGCGTACAATGAGCAGTTCTTC. Amino acids: CASSDPPASAYNEQFF.